This T cell receptor beta chain comes out of a study of vaccination effects on CD4 cells after COVID-19. CDR3 length: 13 amino acids. V was cut by 2 bases and J by 3 bases, with 7 bases left in between. The germline V gene has CDR1 ENHRY and CDR2 SYGVKD. As for this clone: Its antigen is undetermined.

TCRdb's table, derived via immunoSEQ multiplex PCR, lists solely in-frame clones and lacks some. Here the sample spans some 68,000 clones, over 70% being singletons. Antigen-specific CD4+ T cells were first expanded with viral peptide pools by the ViraFEST assay and only then sequenced. Between days 9 and 11 of culture, CD4+ T cells were separated out. Two-dose vaccination with either BNT162b2 or mRNA-1273 was given to the participants. Half the medium was swapped for IL-2 medium on days 3 and 7. The source of this sequence is a human donor who received a COVID-19 vaccine. The chain joins TRBV10-3 to TRBJ1-1; a weak D match, TRBD1 (5 bases). This specimen consisted of CD4+ T cells from PBMCs cultured with HCoV-229E spike peptides, obtained after COVID-19 vaccination. Here the CDR3 reads CAISEGGDTEAFF. In nucleotides, the CDR3 is TGTGCCATCAGTGAGGGGGGAGACACTGAAGCTTTCTTT.